The T cell receptor beta chain under discussion was sequenced for a study of T-cell reconstitution after alpha-beta-depleted transplantation in children (dated by TCRdb to the mid-2010s). At the level of the whole study: Using TCR repertoire profiling, the study followed T-cell immune reconstitution in a quantitative way in children after TCRalphabeta/CD19-depleted allogeneic hematopoietic cell transplantation.

V is cut by 1 base and J by 2 bases, and the space between the germline ends is 9 bases. CDR3 length: 15 amino acids, cysteine to phenylalanine. The kept DNA is CDR3 alone, 45 bases in frame from the first base. The library was built by means of PCR. TCRdb records Illumina HiSeq 2500 as the sequencer. TCR libraries were prepared with molecular barcoding, using unique molecular identifiers to normalize TCRbeta repertoire quantification. TCRdb reworked the public reads: Q25 trimming with fastp, MiXCR clone assembly, productive beta chains retained. Rows are unified per CDR3 protein, each entry keeping the most common DNA and genes. The sample table contains about 500,000 distinct CDR3 sequences; only one count was recorded for 30% to 35% of them. Approximately 2.3% of the sample belongs to the ten largest clones. In regard to this clonotype: The antigen this receptor binds is unknown. Base qualities are not provided; no much larger clone lies one nucleotide away.

The sequence derives from a human donor who donated a stem cell graft to a child with aplastic anemia. The chain is assembled from TRBV12-3 or TRBV12-4 and TRBJ1-5, with TRBD1 tentatively as D gene (5 bases match). The sequencing here drew on PBMCs from the stem cell graft donor, taken from the stem cell graft. The encoded CDR3 is CASSLGGQRNQPQHF. The DNA is TGTGCCAGCAGTTTAGGAGGACAACGCAATCAGCCCCAGCATTTT.